What follows are 3 T cell receptor beta chains derived from one specimen sequenced in a study of T cells in women clearing cervical HPV infection. Profiling relied on immunoSEQ multiplex PCR, and the TCRdb table lists in-frame clones only, not all of them. This specimen shows tens of thousands of clones; the ten leading clones hold approximately 5%. Sample: blood buffy coat. The receptors were gathered from a woman between 18 and 75 years old with a cervical HPV16 infection that either progressed to CIN3+ or cleared (not recorded which).

Notes on this clone: Sequencing ends 3 residues short of the CDR3 end; the germline J gene provides the rest. This chain links TRBV7-9 with TRBJ1-2; unclear D gene. Germline V gene sequence: CDR1 SEHNR, CDR2 FQNEAQ (reference sequence). CDR3 length equals 15 residues. The CDR3: CASSRGSSSSYDYTF. The CDR3 bases that were read are TGTGCCAGCAGCCGCGGCTCCTCTAGCTCCTACGAC.

Concerning this clone: The read ends 3 residues early relative to the CDR3; the germline J gene fills the gap. The chain joins TRBV20-1 to TRBJ2-3, with D perhaps TRBD1 (6 bases). V shed 5 bases and J shed 3 bases, with 15 bases lying between them. The CDR3 runs to 14 residues. The germline V gene encodes CDR1 DFQATT and CDR2 SNEGSKA (reference sequence). The CDR3 sequence: CSAGGQRETDTQYF. CDR3 DNA (partial): TGCAGTGCTGGGGGCCAGAGGGAGACAGATACG.

The CDR3 protein is CASSLNGNEQFF. The sequenced CDR3 bases are TGTGCCAGCAGCTTAAACGGGAATGAG. The V and J genes are TRBV11-2 and TRBJ2-1; D is unclear. From the germline J gene comes the end of the CDR3, since the read stops 3 residues before it. The germline V gene has CDR1 SGHAT and CDR2 FQNNGV. The CDR3 is 12 amino acids. Between the trimmed V and J ends, which lost 2 bases and 7 bases, there was a span of 6 bases.